The TCR beta chain under discussion was sequenced for a study of blood T cells in healthy people across ages. Study-wide results and caveats: A roughly linear fall in TCR beta diversity per million T cells was seen with increasing age. PBMC samples, being unsorted, prevented any conclusive comparison of naive and antigen-experienced cells.

Primed by a sample-barcoded 5' primer and a J-beta primer mix, a second PCR proceeded for about 6 to 12 cycles. TCRdb itself ran the 5' RACE reads through MiXCR, one entry per CDR3 protein. The table lists about 1,000,000 distinct CDR3 sequences, 35% to 55% of them singletons. The sample holds a few counts of this clonotype. Its antigen is currently unknown. V was trimmed by 4 bases and J by 2 bases, leaving 18 bases between them. There are 16 residues in the CDR3. Germline V lookup: CDR1 LGHDT, CDR2 YNNKEL (reference sequence). Extraction yielded at least 5 micrograms of total RNA per sample. The receptor comes from a woman aged 55 to 70 in good health. The chain has TRBV3-1 and TRBJ2-7; D is undetermined. Sequenced sample: blood. The CDR3 is CASSPDPGLRTYEQYF. In DNA, the CDR3 is TGTGCCAGCAGCCCCGATCCCGGGCTCCGGACCTACGAGCAGTACTTC.